These 30 T cell receptor beta chains were sequenced from one sample in a study of blood T cell repertoires in COVID-19 (TCRdb year 2020). Library generation was performed with the immunoSEQ multiplex PCR assay. TCRdb mirrors the immuneACCESS table, restricted to in-frame sequences. Some clones are absent from its copies; in checked studies, under half trace to an unresolved V gene, and the reason for the others is unknown. This sample is represented by about 220,000 clones; approximately 86% of them were singletons. The leading ten clones occupy about 15% of the sample. The sequencing input was PBMCs or T cells enriched from blood (not recorded which). Source of these receptors: a woman aged 50 to 65 with acute COVID-19.

This chain links TRBV29-1 with TRBJ2-1; D gene ambiguous. V lost 4 bases, J lost 6 bases, and 13 bases lay in between. The CDR3 totals 13 residues. Germline V lookup: CDR1 SQVTM, CDR2 ANQGSEA. CDR3 amino acids: CSVGRTQRNEQFF. The CDR3, as DNA: TGCAGCGTTGGTAGAACTCAGCGCAATGAGCAGTTCTTC.

CDR3 in DNA: TGTGCCAGCAGCTTATCCTCAGGGGCTTTCTATGGCTACACCTTC. This codes for CASSLSSGAFYGYTF. This chain links TRBV7-9 with TRBJ1-2; perhaps TRBD1 as D (6 bases). V gave up 2 bases and J gave up 4 bases, with 14 bases separating them. The CDR3 loop spans 15 amino acids. Per the germline V gene, CDR1 is SEHNR and CDR2 is FQNEAQ (reference sequence).

The rearrangement uses TRBV9 and TRBJ1-4; 8 positions match TRBD1. The length of the CDR3 is 13 residues. The V and J ends lost 3 bases and 8 bases, in that order; junction bases with no gene match: 3. Germline CDR1 and CDR2: SGDLS and YYNGEE. The chain's CDR3 is CASSGRQGEKLFF. DNA for the CDR3: TGTGCCAGCAGCGGCCGACAGGGGGAAAAACTGTTTTTT.

The chain recombines TRBV7-8 with TRBJ1-1; 8 nucleotides line up with TRBD1. Germline loops: CDR1 SGHVS, CDR2 FQNEAQ. The CDR3 totals 13 residues. V was pared by 9 bases and J by 6 bases, with 9 bases of the junction left unmatched. This chain's CDR3 is CASTGQGDSEAFF. The CDR3 DNA reads as TGTGCCAGTACCGGACAGGGAGATTCTGAAGCTTTCTTT.

The chain combines TRBV6-2 or TRBV6-3 with TRBJ2-7, with D uncertain. The CDR3 is 13 amino acids. Germline assignment: CDR1 MNHEY and CDR2 SVGEGT. Between the trimmed V and J ends, which lost 4 bases and 0 bases, there was a span of 7 bases. The DNA for the CDR3 is TGTGCCAGCAGTTCCACTTTCTCCTACGAGCAGTACTTC. Its translation: CASSSTFSYEQYF.

In this sample, this clone turned up a few times. The rearrangement uses TRBV28 and TRBJ2-1; D is undetermined. V lost 8 bases and J lost 5, with 16 bases in between. This CDR3 has 14 amino acids. The germline V gene encodes CDR1 MDHEN and CDR2 SYDVKM. CDR3 DNA: TGTGCCAGCGGTGGGCTTACCACGAACAATGAGCAGTTCTTC. Its translation: CASGGLTTNNEQFF.

The chain recombines TRBV9 with TRBJ1-6; TRBD1 aligns across 7 bases. This CDR3 comprises 15 residues. J was trimmed by 6 bases and V by 4 bases; bases with no gene match: 7. CDR1 is SGDLS, CDR2 YYNGEE, per germline. Here the CDR3 reads CASSFQTGINSPLHF. Written as DNA, the CDR3 is TGTGCCAGCAGCTTCCAGACAGGGATTAATTCACCCCTCCACTTT.

The genes are TRBV3-1 (or the pseudogene TRBV3-2) and TRBJ1-5; TRBD1 matches at 8 bases. The germline V gene encodes CDR1 LGHDT and CDR2 YNNKEL (reference sequence). The CDR3 sequence is 16 residues long. Trimming cost V 2 bases and J 5 bases; bases outside gene matches: 8. CDR3 coding DNA: TGTGCCAGCAGCCAAACTGGACAGGGCCATTATCAGCCCCAGCATTTT. The encoded protein is CASSQTGQGHYQPQHF.

The gene calls are TRBV24-1 and TRBJ2-3, with 7 bases fitting TRBD2. The V and J ends lost 0 bases and 5 bases, in that order; junction bases with no gene match: 4. Germline values: CDR1 KGHDR, CDR2 SFDVKD. CDR3 length: 15 amino acids. The DNA of the CDR3 is TGTGCCACCAGTGATTTGAGGCGGGAGCAAGATACGCAGTATTTT. Amino acids: CATSDLRREQDTQYF.

The chain joins TRBV2 to TRBJ1-1, with D unresolved. Germline V CDR1 and CDR2: SNHLY, FYNNEI. The CDR3 is 11 amino acids. V gave up 6 bases and J gave up 8 bases, with 10 bases separating them. The CDR3, as DNA: TGTGCCAGCAGGGTCGGGAGCGAAGCTTTCTTT. Translated, it gives CASRVGSEAFF.

The rearrangement uses TRBV11-2 and TRBJ2-3, with TRBD1 identical over 10 bases. This CDR3 has 16 residues. Germline V gives CDR1 SGHAT, CDR2 FQNNGV. J was trimmed by 2 bases and V by 1 base; bases with no gene match: 3. The CDR3: CASSLGQGANTDTQYF. The CDR3 coding sequence is TGTGCCAGCAGCTTAGGACAGGGGGCGAACACAGATACGCAGTATTTT.

The chain is built from TRBV27 and TRBJ1-4, with 7 bases lining up with TRBD1. The CDR3 runs 14 residues. Trimming removed 6 bases from V and 0 bases from J; junction bases left unmatched: 1. Germline V gives CDR1 MNHEY, CDR2 SMNVEV (reference sequence). CDR3 sequence: CASRGTATNEKLFF. The CDR3 DNA reads TGTGCCAGCAGGGGGACAGCAACTAATGAAAAACTGTTTTTT.

V usage is TRBV14 and J usage is TRBJ2-3; D might be TRBD1 (5 bases). Deletions cut 8 bases from V and 7 bases from J, with 19 bases between. The CDR3 spans 14 residues. Germline lookup yields CDR1 SGHDN and CDR2 FVKESK. The CDR3 DNA follows: TGTGCCAGCTCTACCGCTAGTGCAGGGAATACGCAGTATTTT. Protein sequence: CASSTASAGNTQYF.

The CDR3 region is CASSDPFFPNIQYF. In nucleotides, the CDR3 is TGTGCCAGCAGTGATCCGTTCTTCCCCAACATTCAGTACTTC. This rearrangement joins TRBV6-4 to TRBJ2-4; D not certain. Trimming took off 3 bases at V and 7 bases at J, with 13 bases between the two ends. The CDR3 totals 14 residues. Germline CDR1 MRHNA, CDR2 SNTAGT.

This chain connects TRBV5-1 to TRBJ2-3; weak D call: TRBD1 (5 bases). V dropped 7 bases and J dropped 5 bases, with 17 bases sitting between them. This CDR3 is built from 14 residues. Germline loops: CDR1 SGHRS, CDR2 YFSETQ. The CDR3 protein is CASRYKQGEDTQYF. In nucleotides, the CDR3 is TGCGCCAGCCGTTACAAGCAGGGTGAAGATACGCAGTATTTT.

The rearrangement links TRBV28 to TRBJ1-2; D possibly corresponds to TRBD1 (5 bases). Between the trimmed V and J ends, which lost 1 base and 5 bases, there was a span of 11 bases. In germline, CDR1 is MDHEN, CDR2 SYDVKM. The CDR3 runs 14 residues. The CDR3 loop is CASSLSGRVYGYTF. CDR3 DNA sequence: TGTGCCAGCAGTTTATCAGGGAGGGTTTATGGCTACACCTTC.

The rearrangement joins TRBV27 to TRBJ2-5; TRBD1 matches 9 bases. The CDR3 is 17 residues long. The junction had 12 bases not matched to a gene; V was cut back by 5 bases and J by 2 bases. Germline CDR1 reads MNHEY; CDR2 reads SMNVEV (reference sequence). The chain's CDR3 is CASSRRYSGTGQETQYF. CDR3 nucleotide sequence: TGTGCCAGCAGTAGAAGATATTCGGGGACAGGGCAAGAGACCCAGTACTTC.

This chain links TRBV19 with TRBJ1-1; 7 bases agree with TRBD1. The CDR3 totals 11 residues. J was trimmed by 6 bases and V by 7 bases; bases with no gene match: 2. CDR1 is LNHDA, CDR2 SQIVND, per germline (reference sequence). The CDR3 nucleotides are TGTGCCAGTAATCAGGGGGCTGAAGCTTTCTTT. Its translation: CASNQGAEAFF.

This clone turned up a few times. This specimen includes other DNA sequences encoding the same CDR3. The gene calls are TRBV29-1 and TRBJ2-5; TRBD1 agrees at 11 bases. The CDR3 loop spans 12 amino acids. Germline trimming cut 7 bases from V and 6 bases from J; bases unmatched to any gene: 4. Per the germline V gene, CDR1 is SQVTM and CDR2 is ANQGSEA. The CDR3 here is CSGGTGGKTQYF. CDR3 sequence (DNA): TGCAGCGGTGGGACAGGGGGGAAGACCCAGTACTTC.

This chain joins TRBV5-1 and TRBJ1-4, with 7 nucleotides matching TRBD1. Germline trimming cut 1 base from V and 4 bases from J; bases unmatched to any gene: 7. The CDR3 has 16 amino acids. Germline V gives CDR1 SGHRS, CDR2 YFSETQ. The CDR3 DNA follows: TGCGCCAGCAGCTTGCGGCAGGGGGAGAATAATGAAAAACTGTTTTTT. It translates to CASSLRQGENNEKLFF.

In DNA form, the CDR3 reads TGTGCCAGCAGCTTAGACTATCCGGGACAGGCTTACAATGAGCAGTTCTTC. This gives the protein CASSLDYPGQAYNEQFF. The chain carries TRBV7-9 and TRBJ2-1; 8 bases match TRBD1. V gave up 1 base and J gave up 4 bases; unmatched junction bases: 9. The CDR3 has 17 residues. CDR1 and CDR2 from the germline V gene are SEHNR and FQNEAQ (reference sequence).

The chain employs TRBV7-2 and TRBJ2-7; 7 nucleotides align to TRBD1. V gave up 0 bases and J gave up 7 bases; unmatched junction bases: 3. Germline V gives CDR1 SGHTA, CDR2 FQGNSA. The CDR3 totals 13 residues. The CDR3 loop reads CASSLAYRGEQYF. CDR3 bases: TGTGCCAGCAGCTTAGCTTACAGGGGTGAGCAGTACTTC.

The sample holds a few counts of this clone. The chain employs TRBV7-2 and TRBJ2-7; D possibly corresponds to TRBD2 (6 bases). Germline lookup yields CDR1 SGHTA and CDR2 FQGNSA. This CDR3 contains 15 residues. The V gene lost 5 bases and the J gene lost 3 bases, with 17 bases spanning the gap. This CDR3 reads CASSGGTGDGYEQYF. CDR3 in DNA: TGTGCCAGCAGCGGAGGGACTGGGGACGGCTACGAGCAGTACTTC.

The chain joins TRBV7-6 to TRBJ1-1, with D possibly matching TRBD1 (5 bases). Trimming took off 4 bases at V and 4 bases at J, with 10 bases between the two ends. Germline assignment: CDR1 SGHVS and CDR2 FNYEAQ. The CDR3 totals 13 residues. In DNA, the CDR3 is TGTGCCAGCAGCTCACAAAGGGGCACTGAAGCTTTCTTT. It encodes CASSSQRGTEAFF.

This chain joins TRBV6-6 and TRBJ2-7; 7 positions agree with TRBD2. The junction had 1 base not matched to a gene; V was cut back by 5 bases and J by 3 bases. There are 12 residues in the CDR3. Germline CDR1 is MNHNY and CDR2 is SVGAGI (reference sequence). CDR3: CASSGEGYEQYF. CDR3 DNA: TGTGCCAGCAGTGGGGAGGGCTACGAGCAGTACTTC.

The genes are TRBV24-1 and TRBJ2-3; 9 bases align to TRBD1. The CDR3 has 16 amino acids. CDR1 is KGHDR, CDR2 SFDVKD, per germline. With V trimmed by 1 base and J by 5 bases, 6 bases remained unmatched. The chain's CDR3 is CATSDFRQGVGDTQYF. The CDR3 nucleotides are TGTGCCACCAGTGATTTCAGACAGGGGGTAGGAGATACGCAGTATTTT.

This chain joins TRBV30 and TRBJ2-5, with D perhaps TRBD1 (6 bases). V was trimmed by 1 base and J by 5 bases, leaving 11 bases between them. The CDR3 totals 13 residues. Germline V gene sequence: CDR1 GTSNPN, CDR2 SVGIG (reference sequence). The CDR3 nucleotides are TGTGCCTGGAGTGGGGGGCCGGCGGAGACCCAGTACTTC. This gives the protein CAWSGGPAETQYF.

V usage is TRBV23-1 and J usage is TRBJ2-1, with 7 bases lining up with TRBD1. TRBV23-1 is classed as an ORF, of uncertain function. CDR3 size: 19 residues. Trimming took 0 bases from V and 0 from J; bases not matched to a gene: 11. In DNA form, the CDR3 reads TGCGCCAGCAGTCAATCGGGACAGTTGCCTCTGAGCTCCTACAATGAGCAGTTCTTC. Its translation: CASSQSGQLPLSSYNEQFF.

Written as DNA, the CDR3 is TGCGCCAGCAGCTTGCGGACAGGGTTGGGGCAGCCCCAGCATTTT. The encoded protein is CASSLRTGLGQPQHF. The V gene is TRBV5-1, the J gene TRBJ1-5; 8 nucleotides agree with TRBD1. V lost 1 base and J lost 7; bases outside the gene matches: 7. Germline V gene data show CDR1 as SGHRS and CDR2 as YFSETQ. This CDR3 has 15 residues.

V usage is TRBV28 and J usage is TRBJ1-5; weak D call: TRBD1 (5 bases). The germline gives CDR1 MDHEN, CDR2 SYDVKM. Trimming stripped 2 bases from V and 0 bases from J, with 14 bases between. The CDR3 has 17 amino acids. CDR3 region: CASSLGRGAYSNQPQHF. The CDR3 DNA sequence: TGTGCCAGCAGTTTAGGGCGTGGGGCATATAGCAATCAGCCCCAGCATTTT. Combining the CDR3 with reference TRBV28 and TRBJ1-5 gives the whole variable domain DVKVTQSSRYLVKRTGEKVFLECVQDMDHENMFWYRQDPGLGLRLIYFSYDVKMKEKGDIPEGYSVSREKKERFSLILESASTNQTSMYLCASSLGRGAYSNQPQHFGDGTRLSIL.